These 30 T cell receptor beta chains came from one sample sequenced in a study of blood T cell repertoires in COVID-19. Only in-frame clones appear in the TCRdb table, and some are missing; sequencing was by immunoSEQ multiplex PCR. The sample shows under 150,000 clones, roughly 90% of them seen only once. Sequencing was performed on peripheral blood. These receptor sequences come from a human donor in a cohort sampled during active COVID-19.

This chain connects TRBV7-9 to TRBJ2-7; 9 bases fit TRBD1. Germline V gives CDR1 SEHNR, CDR2 FQNEAQ (reference sequence). The V and J ends lost 5 bases and 0 bases, in that order; junction bases with no gene match: 11. CDR3 length: 17 amino acids. This CDR3 reads CASSPREGQGSSYEQYF. CDR3 sequence (DNA): TGTGCCAGCAGCCCCCGAGAGGGACAGGGAAGCTCCTACGAGCAGTACTTC.

The chain uses TRBV5-8 and TRBJ1-3; D unclear. The CDR3 extends over 13 amino acids. Germline V gives CDR1 SGHTS, CDR2 YDEGEE. The V and J ends lost 4 bases and 4 bases respectively, with 9 bases between them. CDR3 residues: CASSRRGGNTIYF. The CDR3 region has the DNA TGTGCCAGCAGCCGGCGAGGCGGAAACACCATATATTTT.

The chain uses TRBV27 and TRBJ2-1; 9 bases are a match to TRBD2. Germline V lookup: CDR1 MNHEY, CDR2 SMNVEV (reference sequence). The V and J ends lost 2 bases and 9 bases, in that order; junction bases with no gene match: 11. CDR3 length: 16 amino acids. CDR3 nucleotides: TGTGCCAGCAGTTTACTAGGCGGGAGGGCCTTTAGTGAGCAGTTCTTC. Amino acids: CASSLLGGRAFSEQFF.

This chain uses TRBV18 with TRBJ1-1; unclear D gene. The germline V gene has CDR1 KGHSH and CDR2 LQKENI. Trimming stripped 4 bases from V and 4 bases from J, with 4 bases between. This CDR3 is built from 11 residues. In DNA, the CDR3 is TGTGCCAGCTCACGGGCCACTGAAGCTTTCTTT. This translates into CASSRATEAFF.

Written as DNA, the CDR3 is TGTGCCAGCAGCGGGAGACAGGGACGTCGCAATCAGCCCCAGCATTTT. As protein: CASSGRQGRRNQPQHF. The V call is TRBV11-2, the J call TRBJ1-5; TRBD1 agrees at 7 bases. The CDR3 loop spans 16 amino acids. V lost 5 bases and J lost 2; bases outside the gene matches: 9. Germline assignment: CDR1 SGHAT and CDR2 FQNNGV.

J is TRBJ2-7 and V is TRBV2, with 10 bases that match TRBD1. CDR1 is SNHLY, CDR2 FYNNEI, per germline. The CDR3 runs to 15 residues. With V trimmed by 5 bases and J by 0 bases, 4 bases remained unmatched. The CDR3 region has the DNA TGTGCCAGCAGTTGGGGACAGGGGAGCTCCTACGAGCAGTACTTC. It is translated as CASSWGQGSSYEQYF.

The gene calls are TRBV28 and TRBJ1-2; 8 nucleotides agree with TRBD1. Germline V gives CDR1 MDHEN, CDR2 SYDVKM. With V trimmed by 4 bases and J by 8 bases, 12 bases remained unmatched. The CDR3 runs to 15 residues. The CDR3 DNA follows: TGTGCCAGCAGTTCAAGGGACAGGTCTCGAGGGGGCTACACCTTC. Its translation is CASSSRDRSRGGYTF.

CDR3 residues: CASSVNVRGSNQPQHF. The DNA of the CDR3 is TGTGCCAGCAGCGTAAATGTTCGGGGAAGCAATCAGCCCCAGCATTTT. The V gene is TRBV9, the J gene TRBJ1-5; unclear D gene. With 1 base removed from V and 1 base from J, the gap between germline ends came to 12 bases. CDR1 is SGDLS and CDR2 is YYNGEE in the germline V gene. This CDR3 spans 16 amino acids.

The genes are TRBV11-3 and TRBJ1-5; tentatively, D is TRBD1 (5 bases). This CDR3 contains 13 residues. CDR1 SGHNT and CDR2 YENEEA come from the germline V gene. V gave up 6 bases and J gave up 3 bases, with 9 bases separating them. The CDR3 spells CASRGRTNQPQHF. Written as DNA, the CDR3 is TGTGCCAGCAGGGGGCGGACCAATCAGCCCCAGCATTTT.

J is TRBJ1-2 and V is TRBV5-6; D is unresolved. V was pared by 4 bases and J by 8 bases, with 12 bases between. The V gene's germline CDR1 is SGHDT and CDR2 YYEEEE. This CDR3 is built from 12 residues. CDR3 DNA: TGTGCCAGCAGCACGCTACAGTTCGGCTACACCTTC. It specifies CASSTLQFGYTF.

The gene calls are TRBV7-6 and TRBJ2-2; D not resolved. Germline V CDR1 and CDR2: SGHVS, FNYEAQ. CDR3 length: 16 residues. V shed 0 bases and J shed 5 bases, with 13 bases lying between them. Here the CDR3 DNA reads TGTGCCAGCAGCTTAGCTCGGCCGGGTCGGACCGGGGAGCTGTTTTTT. Protein: CASSLARPGRTGELFF.

V and J are TRBV28 and TRBJ2-7; weak D call: TRBD1 (5 bases). The CDR3 contains 13 residues. From germline, CDR1 is MDHEN and CDR2 SYDVKM. Deletions cut 11 bases from V and 6 bases from J, with 20 bases between. The CDR3 DNA reads as TGTGCCTTACAAAGTGGGGCGACAACCGAGCAGTACTTC. Translating gives CALQSGATTEQYF.

The chain is built from TRBV7-9 and TRBJ2-5, with 8 positions matching TRBD1. V dropped 6 bases and J dropped 4; count of bases not matched to a gene: 16. The germline V gene has CDR1 SEHNR and CDR2 FQNEAQ (reference sequence). This CDR3 is 17 amino acids long. CDR3 protein: CASRENRGSNRRETQYF. CDR3 nucleotide sequence: TGTGCCAGCAGAGAAAACAGGGGGAGTAATCGAAGAGAGACCCAGTACTTC. Filled out from reference TRBV7-9 and TRBJ2-5, the complete variable domain reads DTGVSQNPRHKITKRGQNVTFRCDPISEHNRLYWYRQTLGQGPEFLTYFQNEAQLEKSRLLSDRFSAERPKGSFSTLEIQRTEQGDSAMYLCASRENRGSNRRETQYFGPGTRLLVL.

The chain couples TRBV7-9 to TRBJ2-7, with 7 positions matching TRBD2. Germline lookup yields CDR1 SEHNR and CDR2 FQNEAQ (reference sequence). The trim removed 6 bases at V and 5 bases at J, leaving 19 bases unmatched. The CDR3 has 17 residues. The CDR3 loop is CASSSDKVAGVAHEQYF. The CDR3 bases are TGTGCCAGCAGTAGCGATAAGGTGGCGGGGGTGGCCCACGAGCAGTACTTC.

This clone was found a few times. The rearrangement uses TRBV19 and TRBJ2-3, with TRBD2 matching 10 bases. Trimming at V came to 8 bases and at J to 3 bases, leaving 11 bases not matched to a gene. In germline, CDR1 is LNHDA, CDR2 SQIVND (reference sequence). There are 16 residues in the CDR3. The CDR3 DNA follows: TGTGCCAGTCGATGGGGACATAGCGGGGGGACAGATACGCAGTATTTT. It codes for CASRWGHSGGTDTQYF.

V gene TRBV24-1 combines with J gene TRBJ2-1; a possible D gene is TRBD2 (5 bases). This CDR3 has 13 amino acids. In germline, CDR1 is KGHDR, CDR2 SFDVKD. Trimming shortened V by 1 base and J by 9 bases, and 9 bases separated the two germline ends. The CDR3 protein is CATSDLSGSEQFF. CDR3 sequence (DNA): TGTGCCACCAGTGATTTATCGGGGTCTGAGCAGTTCTTC.

The chain's CDR3 is CASSLVSGDYEQYF. In DNA, the CDR3 is TGTGCCAGCAGCTTAGTTAGCGGGGACTACGAGCAGTACTTC. The chain recombines TRBV7-2 with TRBJ2-7, with 8 bases that match TRBD2. The V and J ends lost 1 base and 3 bases, in that order; junction bases with no gene match: 2. CDR3 size: 14 residues. Germline V gene lookup returns CDR1 SGHTA and CDR2 FQGNSA.

The chain recombines TRBV5-1 with TRBJ2-1; TRBD1 matches at 9 bases. V lost 2 bases, J lost 6 bases, and 6 bases stayed unmatched. Germline CDR1 SGHRS, CDR2 YFSETQ. The CDR3 totals 15 residues. The DNA of the CDR3 is TGCGCCAGCAGCTTTGGGACAGGGAGGGTCAATGAGCAGTTCTTC. Its protein product is CASSFGTGRVNEQFF.

This clone was recorded once. CDR3 residues: CASSPGPGQGSSGNTIYF. The CDR3 bases are TGTGCCAGCAGCCCCGGCCCGGGACAGGGGAGCTCTGGAAACACCATATATTTT. V and J are TRBV7-3 and TRBJ1-3, with 10 positions matching TRBD1. CDR3 length equals 18 residues. Losses at the gene ends were 5 bases for V and 0 bases for J; bases not matched to a gene: 10. CDR1 is SGHTA, CDR2 FQGTGA, per germline.

J is TRBJ1-2 and V is TRBV7-2; 7 bases agree with TRBD1. This CDR3 is 15 amino acids long. Trimming removed 0 bases from V and 0 bases from J; junction bases left unmatched: 1. Germline V gives CDR1 SGHTA, CDR2 FQGNSA. In nucleotides, the CDR3 is TGTGCCAGCAGCTTAGCGACAGGGACTAACTATGGCTACACCTTC. Its translation is CASSLATGTNYGYTF.

The V and J genes are TRBV15 and TRBJ1-2; D is ambiguous. The CDR3 is 15 residues long. The germline V and J ends were trimmed by 3 bases and 3 bases, with 14 bases remaining between them. Per the germline V gene, CDR1 is LNHNV and CDR2 is YYDKDF (reference sequence). In DNA form, the CDR3 reads TGTGCCACCAGCAGTCCGGGCGGGCGCGACTATGGCTACACCTTC. It specifies CATSSPGGRDYGYTF.

This chain joins TRBV29-1 and TRBJ1-2; no firm D call. Germline V gene data show CDR1 as SQVTM and CDR2 as ANQGSEA. Trimming left V 4 bases short and J 0 bases short, with 12 bases between. The CDR3 covers 14 residues. CDR3 sequence (DNA): TGCAGCGTTGGGACCACTAGAGCTAACTATGGCTACACCTTC. Amino acid sequence: CSVGTTRANYGYTF.

This clone was seen only a few times. The J gene is TRBJ2-1, the V gene TRBV9, with no clear D. The CDR3 covers 15 residues. With 0 bases removed from V and 3 bases from J, the gap between germline ends came to 10 bases. In germline, CDR1 is SGDLS, CDR2 YYNGEE. CDR3 in amino acids: CASSVGVSYYNEQFF. DNA for the CDR3: TGTGCCAGCAGCGTAGGGGTTAGCTACTACAATGAGCAGTTCTTC. The entire variable domain, with the rest obtained from reference TRBV9 and TRBJ2-1, is as follows: DSGVTQTPKHLITATGQRVTLRCSPRSGDLSVYWYQQSLDQGLQFLIQYYNGEERAKGNILERFSAQQFPDLHSELNLSSLELGDSALYFCASSVGVSYYNEQFFGPGTRLTVL.

The V and J genes are TRBV5-1 and TRBJ2-7; 11 nucleotides line up with TRBD2. Germline V CDR1 and CDR2: SGHRS, YFSETQ. V dropped 2 bases and J dropped 5; count of bases not matched to a gene: 6. The CDR3 spans 15 residues. CDR3 DNA sequence: TGCGCCAGCAGCTTTCATAGCGGGAGGGGAAACGAGCAGTACTTC. Translation gives CASSFHSGRGNEQYF.

This chain uses TRBV6-6 with TRBJ2-7; 12 bases are shared with TRBD2. This CDR3 region has 16 residues. Germline lookup yields CDR1 MNHNY and CDR2 SVGAGI (reference sequence). V trimming: 5 bases; J trimming: 2 bases; junction bases outside the gene matches: 7. The CDR3 spells CASSLRGLAGTYEQYF. As DNA, the CDR3 is TGTGCCAGCAGTCTAAGGGGACTAGCGGGTACCTACGAGCAGTACTTC.

The genes are TRBV4-3 and TRBJ1-4; D is possibly TRBD1 (5 bases). The V end lost 3 bases, the J end lost 2 bases, and 16 bases lay between the germline ends. The CDR3 covers 17 residues. Germline values: CDR1 LGHNA, CDR2 YSLEER. The CDR3 DNA is TGCGCCAGCAGCCAGGATACCCCAGGGTTTACTAATGAAAAACTGTTTTTT. Protein sequence: CASSQDTPGFTNEKLFF.

The genes are TRBV4-3 and TRBJ1-1, with D possibly being TRBD1 (6 bases). Trimming removed 2 bases at V and 4 bases at J, with 11 bases between. CDR1 and CDR2 (germline): LGHNA, YSLEER. The CDR3 consists of 14 residues. CDR3 amino acids: CASSQQGTSTEAFF. As DNA, the CDR3 is TGCGCCAGCAGCCAACAGGGGACGAGCACTGAAGCTTTCTTT.

The chain is built from TRBV11-1 and TRBJ1-1; D gene unclear. Trimming took off 4 bases at V and 0 bases at J, with 12 bases between the two ends. CDR1 and CDR2 from the germline V gene are SGHAT and FQDESV (reference sequence). The CDR3 has 15 residues. The CDR3 here is CASSSTGNLNTEAFF. CDR3 sequence (DNA): TGTGCCAGCAGCTCGACGGGTAACTTGAACACTGAAGCTTTCTTT.

The DNA for the CDR3 is TGTGCCAGCAGCCACGGACAGTCCTATAATTCACCCCTCCACTTT. Residues: CASSHGQSYNSPLHF. The rearrangement links TRBV3-1 (or the pseudogene TRBV3-2) to TRBJ1-6; tentatively, D is TRBD1 (6 bases). The V end was cut by 3 bases, the J end by 1 base, with 7 bases between. CDR3 length: 15 residues. The germline V gene has CDR1 LGHDT and CDR2 YNNKEL (reference sequence).

This chain connects TRBV29-1 to TRBJ2-7; perhaps TRBD2 as D (6 bases). The germline gives CDR1 SQVTM, CDR2 ANQGSEA. The CDR3 sequence is 12 residues long. Trimming took off 7 bases at V and 3 bases at J, with 13 bases between the two ends. In DNA, the CDR3 is TGCAGCGCGTCATTCGGGGGCTACGAGCAGTACTTC. Translation gives CSASFGGYEQYF.